One sample yielded the 10 T cell receptor beta chains listed below, sequenced in a study of response to subunit inactivated influenza vaccine. TCRdb reprocessed the RT-PCR reads via MiXCR and lists one record per CDR3 protein. The profile shows a few hundred thousand distinct CDR3 sequences, roughly 22% of them singletons. The starting material was PBMCs from blood, obtained less than 22 months after vaccination. The receptors derive from a man between 50 and 69 years old who received an inactivated influenza vaccine.

The CDR3 region has the DNA TGTGCCAGCAGCACCGGACGGACGAACACCGGGGAGCTGTTTTTT. It encodes CASSTGRTNTGELFF. The V and J genes are TRBV7-2 and TRBJ2-2; no clear D gene. V was clipped by 5 bases and J by 0 bases, with 10 bases between them. This CDR3 contains 15 residues. Per the germline V gene, CDR1 is SGHTA and CDR2 is FQGNSA.

The sample holds a few counts of this clonotype. This rearrangement joins TRBV12-3 or TRBV12-4 to TRBJ2-1, with 10 positions matching TRBD1. The junction had 5 bases not matched to a gene; V was cut back by 6 bases and J by 3 bases. The CDR3 sequence is 15 residues long. Here the CDR3 reads CASSATGGGYNEQFF. For the CDR3, the DNA is TGTGCCAGCAGCGCGACAGGGGGCGGCTACAATGAGCAGTTCTTC.

The table lists this clonotype with a few counts. This chain joins TRBV28 and TRBJ1-6, with TRBD1 as a possible D gene (5 bases). The ends were cut back, 5 bases at V and 1 base at J, with 15 bases in the middle. Germline CDR1 is MDHEN and CDR2 is SYDVKM. This CDR3 is built from 17 residues. CDR3 residues: CASSNPGRGSYNSPLHF. CDR3 nucleotides: TGTGCCAGCAGTAACCCCGGACGGGGGTCCTATAATTCACCCCTCCACTTT.

The chain links TRBV7-9 to TRBJ2-1; TRBD2 agrees at 8 bases. The CDR3 runs to 16 residues. CDR1 is SEHNR and CDR2 is FQNEAQ in the germline V gene (reference sequence). Trimming took 3 bases from V and 2 from J; bases not matched to a gene: 6. The CDR3 is CASSFIPGGPYNEQFF. CDR3 nucleotide sequence: TGTGCCAGCAGCTTTATTCCGGGGGGGCCCTACAATGAGCAGTTCTTC.

The genes are TRBV6-2 or TRBV6-3 and TRBJ2-5; D gene unclear. This CDR3 has 13 residues. From germline, CDR1 is MNHEY and CDR2 SVGEGT. The V end was cut by 2 bases, the J end by 5 bases, with 9 bases between. In DNA form, the CDR3 reads TGTGCCAGCAGTTACGAGATTGGGGAGACCCAGTACTTC. Encoded protein: CASSYEIGETQYF.

This clonotype was picked up a small number of times. The genes are TRBV5-1 and TRBJ2-1; maybe TRBD2 (6 bases). V was cut by 5 bases and J by 10 bases, with 25 bases left in between. Germline V CDR1 and CDR2: SGHRS, YFSETQ. The length of the CDR3 is 16 residues. The CDR3 is CASSLGSGRTGREQFF. CDR3 coding DNA: TGCGCCAGCAGTCTCGGTAGCGGCCGAACCGGAAGGGAGCAGTTCTTC.

This clonotype showed up just a few times. The V and J genes are TRBV24-1 and TRBJ2-1; 12 nucleotides match TRBD2. CDR3 size: 13 residues. J was trimmed by 15 bases and V by 4 bases; bases with no gene match: 6. Germline assignment: CDR1 KGHDR and CDR2 SFDVKD. DNA of the CDR3: TGTGCCACCAGTGAGCCTAGCGGGAGGGAGAGGTTCTTC. Amino acids: CATSEPSGRERFF.

The chain uses TRBV5-1 and TRBJ2-5, with TRBD1 matching 7 bases. The CDR3 loop spans 14 amino acids. Germline CDR1 SGHRS, CDR2 YFSETQ. Trimming removed 3 bases from V and 1 base from J; junction bases left unmatched: 3. CDR3 sequence reads: CASSSGTAQETQYF. In DNA, the CDR3 is TGCGCCAGCAGCTCTGGGACAGCCCAAGAGACCCAGTACTTC.

This clonotype has a handful of counts. This chain joins TRBV5-1 and TRBJ2-7, with D uncertain. The length of the CDR3 is 12 residues. CDR1 SGHRS and CDR2 YFSETQ come from the germline V gene. Between the trimmed V and J ends, which lost 0 bases and 5 bases, there was a span of 6 bases. CDR3 coding DNA: TGCGCCAGCAGCTTGGAGGGTCACGAGCAGTACTTC. This codes for CASSLEGHEQYF.

In this sample, this clonotype turned up many times. The chain links TRBV12-3 or TRBV12-4 to TRBJ1-2; D unclear. The CDR3 extends over 12 amino acids. V shed 5 bases and J shed 8 bases, with 12 bases lying between them. This chain's CDR3 is CASSNSISGYTF. CDR3 nucleotides: TGTGCCAGCAGTAACAGCATTTCGGGCTACACCTTC.